Listed here is a single T cell receptor (beta chain). Its antigen is currently not known. Base qualities were left out, and no much larger clone turns up one base away. Ophthalmopathy patients had moderately to severely active disease, Clinical Activity Score of at least 3, NOSPECS grade of at least 4, and duration under 3 months. Any patient with an uncontrolled infection, another autoimmune disease, pregnancy or lactation was excluded. Diagnoses were based on clinical symptoms, serum thyroxine and TRAb, thyroid ultrasound and orbital computed tomography. PBMCs were isolated from more than 9 ml of fresh peripheral blood by Ficoll-Paque density gradient centrifugation. Total RNA was extracted with Trizol reagent, and quality was checked on an Agilent 2100 Bioanalyzer. Amplification of TCR beta CDR3 regions was carried out from RNA transcripts. The TCR CDR3 was subjected to a first round of RT-PCR using the HTBI primer set and the Qiagen OneStep RT-PCR kit. The libraries were constructed in a second round of multiplex PCR and then size-selected and purified. Sequencing of the libraries was done on an Illumina HiSeq2000 using paired-end 100 bp reads. As for the authors' bioinformatics: Raw data were processed with SOAPnuke, discarding reads with adapters, uncalled bases, mean Phred below 15, or no exact constant-primer or identifier match. High-quality paired reads were merged using COPE v1.2.5, and each unique nucleotide sequence was defined as a clonotype. MiTCR v1.1 was used to align the clonotypes against IMGT TRBV, TRBD and TRBJ reference segments. The analysis included only V-J combinations with a frequency above 0.0001, which together covered more than 99% of the repertoires. The TCS score was defined as F50 (clonal expansion) divided by E x V (chaos), with BLOSUM62-based TCRdist calculated between CDR3 peptides within each V-J. Welch's t-statistics and random forest reduced just over 500 V-J features to about 13, which were used in a naive Bayes classifier (R e1071). TCRdb ran its own pipeline on the public reads, namely fastp trimming at Q25 and MiXCR clone calling, and kept in-frame beta chains. Records with the same CDR3 protein are collapsed into one entry carrying the most frequent genes and DNA. V and J calls and clone size were set by TCRdb, not the authors. In this sample the table shows 300,000 to 450,000 distinct CDR3 sequences, approximately 18% of which occur a single time. Roughly two fifths of the sample is held by the ten biggest clonotypes.

The cysteine opens and the phenylalanine closes a CDR3 of 17 amino acids. Only the CDR3 portion is preserved as DNA: 51 bases, with reading frame beginning at the first base. For CDR1 and CDR2, the germline V gene (reference sequence) lists SEHNR and FQNEAQ. Deletion took 2 bases off V and 0 bases off J, with a span of 15 bases between the germline ends. The entry originates in a study of T cells in Graves' hyperthyroidism and ophthalmopathy (dated by TCRdb to between 2019 and 2020). For the study in its entirety: Peripheral blood was collected at initial diagnosis, before any treatment. Following sampling, methimazole starting at 30 mg daily was given to hyperthyroidism patients, and high-dose intravenous methylprednisolone was given to ophthalmopathy patients. Thyroid tissue and blood T-cell repertoires from roughly 6 Graves' hyperthyroidism patients were also compared in the study. For training and testing, the 110 or so patients in the discovery cohort were randomly divided in a 7:3 ratio. An independent validation cohort of about 20 hyperthyroidism patients and over 15 patients who later progressed to ophthalmopathy tested prospective prediction of ophthalmopathy. The paper describes TCR Vbeta CDR3 sequencing of 135 peripheral blood samples, made up of 43 ophthalmopathy patients, 70 to 75 hyperthyroidism patients and 17 progressor patients. To identify TCR V-J signatures that set the groups apart, the researchers used a discovery cohort of 90 to 100 patients, made up of 40 to 45 with Graves' ophthalmopathy and some 56 with stable Graves' hyperthyroidism. Broad study findings and their caveats: In validation, the model predicted progression to ophthalmopathy a median of 6.5 months before onset, with roughly 70% sensitivity and 72.22% specificity. No statistical method was used to set the sample size in advance, and investigators knew the group allocation. A 13 V-J signature model separated ophthalmopathy from stable hyperthyroidism, with 87.88% sensitivity and around 84% specificity in cross-validation and 80%/75% in testing. Blood samples also contained most of the expanded thyroid clonotypes (frequency above 0.001), which suggests that blood repertoires may reflect thyroid immune responses.

The clonotype originates from a man younger than 35 with Graves' ophthalmopathy. The chain employs TRBV7-9 and TRBJ2-3, with TRBD2 tentatively as D gene (5 bases match). The sample was blood. The sequence in DNA is TGTGCCAGCAGCTTAAGGGCCGACTACACTAGCACAGATACGCAGTATTTT. It translates to CASSLRADYTSTDTQYF.